Following are 17 T cell receptor beta chains from one sample sequenced in a study of CD4 T cells in relation to SARS-CoV-2 and coronaviruses (dated by TCRdb to about 2021). The library was prepared using the immunoSEQ multiplex PCR assay. TCRdb limited this immuneACCESS table to in-frame rearrangements with V and J called. A share of clones is missing; checked studies link under half to unresolved V genes, and the rest is unexplained. Across this sample there are under 15,000 clones, with 69% seen only once. Jointly, the top ten make up approximately 7.5% of the sample. CD4+ T cells from unexposed donors were collected before the COVID-19 pandemic (2011-2018). After more than nine days of culture, CD4+ T cells were isolated with the EasySep CD4+ T cell isolation kit. These receptors have no known antigen. Sequenced sample: CD4+ T cells from PBMCs, cultured in vitro. All receptors come from a human donor in good health.

CDR3 sequence reads: CASSSRRGSSYNEQFF. The CDR3 nucleotides are TGTGCCAGCAGCTCGCGCCGGGGGAGCTCCTACAATGAGCAGTTCTTC. The V gene is TRBV11-3, the J gene TRBJ2-1, with a possible D match to TRBD2 (6 bases). CDR3 length: 16 residues. The germline CDR1 and CDR2 sequences are SGHNT and YENEEA. V shed 4 bases and J shed 0 bases, with 13 bases lying between them.

This clone was detected only once. The V gene is TRBV5-8, the J gene TRBJ2-7; D uncertain. The V gene's germline CDR1 is SGHTS and CDR2 YDEGEE. CDR3 length: 14 amino acids. V gave up 0 bases and J gave up 0 bases, with 7 bases separating them. The CDR3 bases are TGTGCCAGCAGCTTGGGGGTTCGCTCCTACGAGCAGTACTTC. Translated, it gives CASSLGVRSYEQYF.

This sequence joins TRBV20-1 and TRBJ2-1, with TRBD2 identical over 8 bases. The CDR3 is made up of 10 amino acids. Looked up from germline, CDR1 is DFQATT and CDR2 is SNEGSKA (reference sequence). Germline trimming cut 5 bases from V and 13 bases from J; bases unmatched to any gene: 4. The CDR3 DNA follows: TGCAGTGCTCTTAGCGGGAACCAGTTCTTC. The encoded protein is CSALSGNQFF.

The J gene is TRBJ2-1, the V gene TRBV12-3 or TRBV12-4; D remains unclear. With 3 bases removed from V and 5 bases from J, the gap between germline ends came to 8 bases. The CDR3 has 13 residues. In DNA, the CDR3 is TGTGCCAGCAGTTTGAGCGTCGACAATGAGCAGTTCTTC. Amino acids: CASSLSVDNEQFF.

CDR3 bases: TGTGCCAGTAGTATAAGGGACAGGGCCGTTAGTTTCAAAAACATTCAGTACTTC. This translates into CASSIRDRAVSFKNIQYF. The chain employs TRBV19 and TRBJ2-4; 9 bases agree with TRBD1. V trimming: 2 bases; J trimming: 3 bases; junction bases outside the gene matches: 11. The germline V gene has CDR1 LNHDA and CDR2 SQIVND (reference sequence). This CDR3 region has 18 residues.

The genes are TRBV7-9 and TRBJ2-7; the match to TRBD2 covers 10 bases. This CDR3 region has 16 residues. Per germline, CDR1 SEHNR and CDR2 FQNEAQ (reference sequence). The J segment lost 6 bases and the V segment lost 0 bases, leaving 8 bases of the junction unmatched. CDR3 DNA sequence: TGTGCCAGCAGCTTAGCCGGGACTAGCGTTTGGTCCGAGCAGTACTTC. As protein: CASSLAGTSVWSEQYF.

The chain couples TRBV7-9 to TRBJ2-7; 10 bases line up with TRBD1. The CDR3 runs to 14 residues. The germline V gene has CDR1 SEHNR and CDR2 FQNEAQ (reference sequence). Trimming took 5 bases from V and 4 from J; bases not matched to a gene: 5. Here the CDR3 reads CASSIPGQGYEQYF. CDR3 bases: TGTGCCAGCAGCATCCCGGGACAGGGGTACGAGCAGTACTTC. The full variable domain, completed using reference TRBV7-9 and TRBJ2-7, is DTGVSQNPRHKITKRGQNVTFRCDPISEHNRLYWYRQTLGQGPEFLTYFQNEAQLEKSRLLSDRFSAERPKGSFSTLEIQRTEQGDSAMYLCASSIPGQGYEQYFGPGTRLTVT.

This clone showed up just a few times. The rearrangement links TRBV7-3 to TRBJ1-1; 7 nucleotides align to TRBD1. CDR1 is SGHTA and CDR2 is FQGTGA in the germline V gene. The CDR3 extends over 12 amino acids. The V and J ends lost 6 bases and 3 bases, in that order; junction bases with no gene match: 1. The CDR3, as DNA: TGTGCCAGCAGTACAGGGGACACTGAAGCTTTCTTT. Residues: CASSTGDTEAFF.

The chain links TRBV5-1 to TRBJ2-1; D ambiguous. The CDR3 covers 18 residues. Germline loops: CDR1 SGHRS, CDR2 YFSETQ. V shed 0 bases and J shed 0 bases, with 16 bases lying between them. In DNA form, the CDR3 reads TGCGCCAGCAGCTTGGCTGCTGCGGTCCTCAGCTCCTACAATGAGCAGTTCTTC. Its protein product is CASSLAAAVLSSYNEQFF.

The chain recombines TRBV15 with TRBJ2-7; D gene unclear. V lost 9 bases and J lost 2, with 11 bases in between. This CDR3 contains 12 residues. The germline V gene encodes CDR1 LNHNV and CDR2 YYDKDF (reference sequence). The CDR3 protein is CATAPNTYEQYF. The DNA for the CDR3 is TGTGCCACGGCTCCCAATACCTACGAGCAGTACTTC.

A few counts support this clone. The chain joins TRBV5-1 to TRBJ1-1; D remains unclear. CDR1 and CDR2 from the germline V gene are SGHRS and YFSETQ. V was pared by 0 bases and J by 0 bases, with 12 bases between. This CDR3 is 16 amino acids long. The CDR3 region has the DNA TGCGCCAGCAGCTTGGACCCCGGAGCGATGAACACTGAAGCTTTCTTT. This gives the protein CASSLDPGAMNTEAFF.

This clone has only one observation. This rearrangement joins TRBV5-1 to TRBJ2-5; 10 nucleotides match TRBD1. The CDR3 covers 16 residues. V lost 4 bases to trimming and J lost 2 bases; unmatched junction nucleotides: 8. Germline-derived CDR1 and CDR2 are SGHRS and YFSETQ. CDR3 sequence reads: CASSNSGQGSQETQYF. The CDR3 nucleotides are TGCGCCAGCAGCAACTCGGGACAGGGGAGTCAAGAGACCCAGTACTTC.

V usage is TRBV3-1 (or the pseudogene TRBV3-2) and J usage is TRBJ2-7, with a weak D call TRBD1 (6 bases). The CDR3 totals 14 residues. Germline CDR1 reads LGHDT; CDR2 reads YNNKEL (reference sequence). Trimming cost V 6 bases and J 4 bases, with 16 bases left between them. The CDR3 sequence is CASSDQGHGYEQYF. The CDR3 DNA sequence: TGTGCCAGCAGTGACCAGGGACATGGGTACGAGCAGTACTTC.

This clone was seen only a few times. The chain joins TRBV5-1 to TRBJ2-7, with 7 bases matching TRBD1. There are 12 residues in the CDR3. V shed 5 bases, J shed 5 bases, and the junction held 4 bases outside the gene matches. Germline CDR1 and CDR2: SGHRS and YFSETQ. CDR3 protein: CASSYRGDEQYF. The DNA for the CDR3 is TGCGCCAGCAGTTACAGGGGAGACGAGCAGTACTTC.

The chain carries TRBV19 and TRBJ2-1; D is possibly TRBD2 (5 bases). Per germline, CDR1 LNHDA and CDR2 SQIVND (reference sequence). The CDR3 is 13 amino acids. Trimming pared 6 bases from V and 7 bases from J, leaving 13 bases between. Written as DNA, the CDR3 is TGTGCCAGTAGGGTCGGTACGGGAAATGAGCAGTTCTTC. This codes for CASRVGTGNEQFF. Drawing the rest from reference TRBV19 and TRBJ2-1, the complete variable domain is DGGITQSPKYLFRKEGQNVTLSCEQNLNHDAMYWYRQDPGQGLRLIYYSQIVNDFQKGDIAEGYSVSREKKESFPLTVTSAQKNPTAFYLCASRVGTGNEQFFGPGTRLTVL.

V gene TRBV7-9 combines with J gene TRBJ2-6; the D gene is possibly TRBD1 (6 bases). Trimming removed 5 bases at V and 0 bases at J, with 20 bases between. This CDR3 is built from 19 residues. The germline gives CDR1 SEHNR, CDR2 FQNEAQ (reference sequence). For the CDR3, the DNA is TGTGCCAGCAGCCTAGAGAGCGGACAGTCGTTCTCTGGGGCCAACGTCCTGACTTTC. This encodes CASSLESGQSFSGANVLTF. Together with reference TRBV7-9 and TRBJ2-6, the CDR3 gives the full variable domain: DTGVSQNPRHKITKRGQNVTFRCDPISEHNRLYWYRQTLGQGPEFLTYFQNEAQLEKSRLLSDRFSAERPKGSFSTLEIQRTEQGDSAMYLCASSLESGQSFSGANVLTFGAGSRLTVL.

The chain is built from TRBV5-4 and TRBJ2-5; a possible D gene is TRBD1 (5 bases). The CDR3 length is 14 residues. The V end lost 4 bases, the J end lost 2 bases, and 12 bases lay between the germline ends. The germline gives CDR1 SGHNT, CDR2 YYREEE (reference sequence). The CDR3 region is CASSPDTIQETQYF. The CDR3 DNA reads TGTGCCAGCAGCCCGGACACCATTCAAGAGACCCAGTACTTC.